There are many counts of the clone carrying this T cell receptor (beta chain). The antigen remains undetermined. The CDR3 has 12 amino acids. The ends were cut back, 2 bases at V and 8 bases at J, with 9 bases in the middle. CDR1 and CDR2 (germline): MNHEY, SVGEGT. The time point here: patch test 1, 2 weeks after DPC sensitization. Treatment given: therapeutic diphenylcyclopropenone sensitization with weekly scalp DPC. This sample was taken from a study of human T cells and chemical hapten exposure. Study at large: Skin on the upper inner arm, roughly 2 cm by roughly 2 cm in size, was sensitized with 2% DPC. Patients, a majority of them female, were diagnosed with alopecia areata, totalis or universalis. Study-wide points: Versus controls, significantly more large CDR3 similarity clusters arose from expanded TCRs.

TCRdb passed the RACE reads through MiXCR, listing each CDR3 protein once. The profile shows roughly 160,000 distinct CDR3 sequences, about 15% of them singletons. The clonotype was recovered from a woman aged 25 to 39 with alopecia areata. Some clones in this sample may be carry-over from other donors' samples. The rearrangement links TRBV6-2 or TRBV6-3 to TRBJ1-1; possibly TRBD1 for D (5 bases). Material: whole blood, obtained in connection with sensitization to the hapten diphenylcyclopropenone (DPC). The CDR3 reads CASSYTRQEAFF. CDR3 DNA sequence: TGTGCCAGCAGTTACACACGACAGGAAGCTTTCTTT.